Listed below are T cell receptor beta chains from one sample, sequenced in a study of identical twins. MiXCR, applied by TCRdb to the 5' RACE reads, yields one record per CDR3 protein. The sample gives roughly 1.6 million distinct CDR3 sequences, 32% of which show up once; 0.25% to 0.3% is in the top ten. The sequencing input was cord blood. The receptors come from a newborn girl in good health. The CDR3 runs from the conserved cysteine through the conserved F or W. A D gene is named only where the DNA matches it firmly. Clone size appears in some rows only: once, few, many, or a class for an expanded clone.

>TRBD1|TRBV5-1|many|TRBJ2-7
TGTGCCAGCAGTTTAGGGACAGGGGGCATCTACGAGCAGTACTTC
CASSLGTGGIYEQYF
>.|TRBV10-3|.|TRBJ2-2
TGTGCCATCAGTGAGTCGGCCCCTAGGGCATCAAGGACCGGGGAGCTGTTTTTT
CAISESAPRASRTGELFF
>.|TRBV5-1|few|TRBJ2-7
TGCGCCAGCAGCTTGTGGGCGACCTACGAGCAGTACTTC
CASSLWATYEQYF
>.|TRBV10-3|few|TRBJ1-1
TGTGCCATCAGGGCGGAGACAGGGAACACTGAAGCTTTCTTT
CAIRAETGNTEAFF
>TRBD1|TRBV28|.|TRBJ2-1
TGTGCCAGCAGTTTGCCTTTGCCCGGGACAGGGGGAATCGAGCAGTTCTTC
CASSLPLPGTGGIEQFF
>.|TRBV6-5|.|TRBJ2-2
TGTGCCAGCAGTTACGCCCGGGGACTGACCGGGGAGCTGTTTTTT
CASSYARGLTGELFF
>TRBD1|TRBV27|many|TRBJ1-2
TGTGCCAGCAGTTTATCGACAGGGTATGGCTACACCTTC
CASSLSTGYGYTF
>.|TRBV2|.|TRBJ2-7
TGTGCCAGCAGTGAAATTACTGGAGCGTTCTCCTACGAGCAGTACTTC
CASSEITGAFSYEQYF
>.|TRBV11-2|.|TRBJ2-1
TGTGCCAGCAGCTTAGATAAGGGTAGCGTCTACAATGAGCAGTTCTTC
CASSLDKGSVYNEQFF
>.|TRBV7-2|.|TRBJ2-2
TGTGCCAGCAGCTTAGGGTTCAGAGTTTACACCGGGGAGCTGTTTTTT
CASSLGFRVYTGELFF
>.|TRBV9|few|TRBJ1-5
TGTGCCAGCAGCGCAGGGAACAATCAGCCCCAGCATTTT
CASSAGNNQPQHF
>.|TRBV7-9|few|TRBJ2-5
TGTGCCAGCAGCTTAGGTCGACTAGGGGGCCAAGAGACCCAGTACTTC
CASSLGRLGGQETQYF
>.|TRBV10-3|.|TRBJ2-7
TGTGTCATCAGTGAAGACGGGTCCCTGGACGAGCAGTACTTC
CVISEDGSLDEQYF
>TRBD1|TRBV6-2/TRBV6-3|few|TRBJ2-3
TGTGCCAGCAGCCCCTGGACAGGGGTGGGTACAGATACGCAGTATTTT
CASSPWTGVGTDTQYF
>TRBD2|TRBV7-2|.|TRBJ2-1
TGTGCCAGCAGCTCCCTTGGGGTAGCGGGAGTCTCCTACAATGAGCAGTTCTTC
CASSSLGVAGVSYNEQFF
>TRBD2|TRBV15|.|TRBJ2-1
TGTGCCACCAGCAGACGGACTAGCGGGAGTAGAGCCTACAATGAGCAGTTCTTC
CATSRRTSGSRAYNEQFF
>TRBD2|TRBV7-2|many|TRBJ2-3
TGTGCCAGCAGCTCCACAGGACTAGCTCGAGATACGCAGTATTTT
CASSSTGLARDTQYF
>TRBD2|TRBV4-1|few|TRBJ2-3
TGCGCCAGCAGCCCTGGACTAGCGGGGTTACTCACAGATACGCAGTATTTT
CASSPGLAGLLTDTQYF
>.|TRBV20-1|.|TRBJ1-6
TGCAGTACTCAGGGCGCGGTCGATAATTCACCCCTCCACTTT
CSTQGAVDNSPLHF
>.|TRBV9|.|TRBJ2-7
TGTGCCAGCAGCGTAGGTCCAGGGCAGACCTACGAGCAGTACTTC
CASSVGPGQTYEQYF
>.|TRBV3-1|.|TRBJ2-3
TGTGCCAGCAGCCAAGAGGGACGATACGCCCATACGCAGTATTTT
CASSQEGRYAHTQYF
>.|TRBV12-3/TRBV12-4|few|TRBJ2-1
TGTGCCAGCAGTTTCATCAGGGGCCATGAGCAGTTCTTC
CASSFIRGHEQFF
>TRBD1|TRBV7-9|.|TRBJ2-5
TGTGCCAGCAGCTTACTGACAGGGTCAGAGACCCAGTACTTC
CASSLLTGSETQYF
>.|TRBV15|few|TRBJ2-1
TGTGCCACCAGCAGAGTTCCGGGCTCATCCTACAATGAGCAGTTCTTC
CATSRVPGSSYNEQFF
>.|TRBV30|.|TRBJ2-1
TGTGCCTGGAGTGGGGGCAATGAGCAGTTCTTC
CAWSGGNEQFF
>.|TRBV7-9|few|TRBJ1-2
TGTGCCAGCAGCGCCGACCAGGGGCAGAGCTATGGCTACACCTTC
CASSADQGQSYGYTF
>.|TRBV20-1|.|TRBJ2-1
TGCAGTGCTTTTCTAGCCTACAATGAGCAGTTCTTC
CSAFLAYNEQFF
>TRBD1|TRBV5-1|few|TRBJ1-4
TGCGCCAGCAGCTTGAACAGGGGTGTGGAAAAACTGTTTTTT
CASSLNRGVEKLFF
>.|TRBV20-1|.|TRBJ2-7
TGCAGTGCTAGAGAAGGGGGCGGGAGAGACTACGAGCAGTACTTC
CSAREGGGRDYEQYF
>TRBD1|TRBV10-3|few|TRBJ1-2
TGTGCCATCAGTTACCGGGACAGGGGAGGATATGGCTACACCTTC
CAISYRDRGGYGYTF
>TRBD2|TRBV2|.|TRBJ2-2
TGTGCCAGCACGGTTGGCGGGGGGGCTGACACCGGGGAGCTGTTTTTT
CASTVGGGADTGELFF
>.|TRBV7-9|few|TRBJ2-3
TGTGCCAGCAGCTTTTACGCGGGTACGCAGTATTTT
CASSFYAGTQYF
>.|TRBV28|.|TRBJ2-1
TGTGCCGGAATACCGGAGGGCGCCCTTTACAATGTGCAGTTCTTC
CAGIPEGALYNVQFF
>TRBD1|TRBV24-1|.|TRBJ1-4
TGTGCCACCAGTGATACCGCAGGGGGCGCGGGTGAAAAACTGTTTTTT
CATSDTAGGAGEKLFF
>TRBD2|TRBV10-1|once|TRBJ2-4
TGCGCCAGCAGTGAGAGACCCTCTAGCGGGAGGAGGTACGGGCAGTACTTC
CASSERPSSGRRYGQYF
>.|TRBV28|.|TRBJ2-7
TGTGCCAGCAGGAGAGTAGGGAGGCGCTACGAGCAGTACTTC
CASRRVGRRYEQYF
>TRBD1|TRBV7-2|.|TRBJ1-6
TGTGCCAGCAGTTTCACGGACAGGCTTTATAATTCACCCCTCCACTTT
CASSFTDRLYNSPLHF
>.|TRBV15|.|TRBJ2-4
TGTGCCACCAGGAGGGGAGCGGGTTCTCAAGGGGAGCAGTACTTC
CATRRGAGSQGEQYF
>.|TRBV25-1|.|TRBJ1-2
TGTGCCAGCAGTTTAAAAGGAGGGAACTATGGCTACACCTTC
CASSLKGGNYGYTF
>.|TRBV10-3|.|TRBJ1-4
TGTGCCACGAGGGAGGGGCGATCTAATGAAAAACCGTTTTTT
CATREGRSNEKPFF
>.|TRBV10-3|.|TRBJ1-1
TGTGCCATCAGTGAGCCCGGGGTGGCGAACACTGAAGCTTTCTTT
CAISEPGVANTEAFF
>.|TRBV20-1|.|TRBJ2-7
TGCGGTGCTAGAGATCCGGCGGCCACCTACGAGCAGTACTTC
CGARDPAATYEQYF
>.|TRBV20-1|.|TRBJ1-1
TGCAGCGCTAGATACGCGGGACGGCTGAACACTGAAGCTTTCTTT
CSARYAGRLNTEAFF
>.|TRBV6-1|.|TRBJ2-7
TGTGCCAGCAGAACCACAGGGAAAACCTACGAGCAGTACTTC
CASRTTGKTYEQYF
>TRBD2|TRBV3-1|.|TRBJ2-1
TGTGCCAGCAGCCCACCTAGCGGGAGCAATGAGCAGTTCTTC
CASSPPSGSNEQFF
>.|TRBV18|.|TRBJ1-2
TGTGCCAGCTCACTTCAGGGGAGAGCTAACTATGGCTACACCTTC
CASSLQGRANYGYTF
>.|TRBV6-1|.|TRBJ1-1
TGTGCCAGCAGTGAGCCCGGGCGGTTCACTGAAGCTTTCTTT
CASSEPGRFTEAFF
>TRBD2|TRBV12-3/TRBV12-4|.|TRBJ2-7
TGTGCCAGCACTGCGGGACTAGCCTACAATGAGCAGTACTTC
CASTAGLAYNEQYF
>TRBD1|TRBV18|few|TRBJ1-2
TGTGCCAGCTCAAGATTGATCAGGGACAGGGGGCAGGAAGGCTACACCTTC
CASSRLIRDRGQEGYTF
>.|TRBV30|.|TRBJ1-1
TGTGCCTGGAGTCCGGACAGTAACACTGAAGCTTTCTTT
CAWSPDSNTEAFF
>.|TRBV12-3/TRBV12-4|once|TRBJ2-1
TGTGCCAGCAGCTCTCCCGGCGGGACAAGGCCACAGTTCTTC
CASSSPGGTRPQFF
>TRBD2|TRBV2|.|TRBJ2-3
TGTGCCAGCAGGAATAGCGGGGGCCCCTTAGATACGCAGTATTTT
CASRNSGGPLDTQYF
>TRBD2|TRBV7-2|.|TRBJ2-5
TGTGCCAGCAGCTTGCGGGCTAGCGGGTTCCAAGAGACCCAGTACTTC
CASSLRASGFQETQYF